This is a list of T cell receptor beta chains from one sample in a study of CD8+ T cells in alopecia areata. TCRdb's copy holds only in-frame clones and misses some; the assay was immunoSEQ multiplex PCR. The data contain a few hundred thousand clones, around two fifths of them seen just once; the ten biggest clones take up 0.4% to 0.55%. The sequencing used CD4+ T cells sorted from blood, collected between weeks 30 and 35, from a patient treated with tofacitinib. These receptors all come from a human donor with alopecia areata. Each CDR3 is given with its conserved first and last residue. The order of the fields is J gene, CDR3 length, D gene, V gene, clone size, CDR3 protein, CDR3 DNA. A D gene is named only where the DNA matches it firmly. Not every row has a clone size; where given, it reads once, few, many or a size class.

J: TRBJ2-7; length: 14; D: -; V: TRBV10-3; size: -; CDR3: CAASGRDGAYEQYF; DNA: TGTGCCGCCTCGGGCCGGGACGGGGCCTACGAGCAGTACTTC
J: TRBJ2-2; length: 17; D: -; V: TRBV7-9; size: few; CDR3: CASSLHRQAPNTGELFF; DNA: TGTGCCAGCAGCTTGCACAGACAGGCCCCGAACACCGGGGAGCTGTTTTTT
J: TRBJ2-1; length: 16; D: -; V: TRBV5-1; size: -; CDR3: CASSLSPGAGINEQFF; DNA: TGCGCCAGCAGCTTGTCCCCCGGCGCGGGTATCAATGAGCAGTTCTTC
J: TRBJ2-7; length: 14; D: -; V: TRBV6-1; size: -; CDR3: CATTPGGHRYEQYF; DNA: TGTGCCACTACCCCCGGGGGGCATAGGTACGAGCAGTACTTC
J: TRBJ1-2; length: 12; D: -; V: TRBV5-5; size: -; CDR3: CASGGLNYGYTF; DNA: TGTGCCAGCGGAGGGCTGAACTATGGCTACACCTTC
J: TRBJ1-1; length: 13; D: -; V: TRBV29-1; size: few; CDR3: CSVKRGGATEAFF; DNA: TGCAGCGTTAAAAGGGGGGGGGCCACTGAAGCTTTCTTT
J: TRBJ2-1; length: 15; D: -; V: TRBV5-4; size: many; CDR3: CASRDQGGLYNEQFF; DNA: TGTGCCAGCAGAGACCAGGGAGGTCTCTACAATGAGCAGTTCTTC
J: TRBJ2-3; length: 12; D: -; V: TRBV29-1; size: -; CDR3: CSVDSGTDTQYF; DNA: TGCAGCGTCGATTCTGGCACAGATACGCAGTATTTT
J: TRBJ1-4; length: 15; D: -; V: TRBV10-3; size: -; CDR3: CASSTGAATNEKLFF; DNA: TGTGCCAGCAGTACCGGAGCCGCAACTAATGAAAAACTGTTTTTT
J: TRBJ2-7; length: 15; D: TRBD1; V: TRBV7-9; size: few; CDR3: CASSFKDRSFGEQYF; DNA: TGTGCCAGCAGCTTCAAGGACAGGTCCTTCGGCGAGCAGTACTTC
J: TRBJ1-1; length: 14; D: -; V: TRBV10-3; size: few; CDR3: CAISDVRANTEAFF; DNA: TGTGCCATCAGTGATGTCAGGGCGAACACTGAAGCTTTCTTT
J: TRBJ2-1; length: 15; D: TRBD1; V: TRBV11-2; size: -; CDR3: CASSLRGGAYNEQFF; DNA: TGTGCCAGCAGCTTACGAGGGGGCGCCTACAATGAGCAGTTCTTC
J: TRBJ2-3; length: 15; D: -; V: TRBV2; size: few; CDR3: CASTPSQGRTDTQYF; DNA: TGTGCCAGCACCCCAAGTCAGGGGCGGACAGATACGCAGTATTTT
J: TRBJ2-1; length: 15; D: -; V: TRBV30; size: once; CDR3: CAWRSRDGSYNEQFF; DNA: TGTGCCTGGAGATCCCGGGACGGCTCCTACAATGAGCAGTTCTTC
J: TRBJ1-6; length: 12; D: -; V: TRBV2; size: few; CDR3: CASWEGGSPLHF; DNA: TGTGCCAGCTGGGAGGGAGGTTCACCCCTCCACTTT
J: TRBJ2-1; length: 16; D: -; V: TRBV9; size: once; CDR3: CASSVLPRTGFNEQFF; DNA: TGTGCCAGCAGCGTCCTCCCGAGGACGGGGTTCAATGAGCAGTTCTTC
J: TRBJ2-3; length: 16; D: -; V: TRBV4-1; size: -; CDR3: CASSPRAREVADTQYF; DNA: TGCGCCAGCAGCCCCCGGGCCAGGGAGGTTGCAGATACGCAGTATTTT
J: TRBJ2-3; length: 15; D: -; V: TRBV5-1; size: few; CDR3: CASSFRGISTDTQYF; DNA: TGCGCCAGCAGCTTCCGGGGGATTAGCACAGATACGCAGTATTTT
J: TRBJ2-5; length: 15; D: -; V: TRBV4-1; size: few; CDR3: CASSQGGRGRGTQYF; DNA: TGCGCCAGCAGCCAAGGAGGCAGGGGTCGGGGGACCCAGTACTTC
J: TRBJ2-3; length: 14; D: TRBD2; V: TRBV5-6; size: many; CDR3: CASSELAGGDTQYF; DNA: TGTGCCAGCAGCGAACTAGCGGGGGGAGATACGCAGTATTTT
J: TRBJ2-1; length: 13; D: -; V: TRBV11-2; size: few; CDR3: CASSSERGNEQFF; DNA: TGTGCCAGCAGCTCGGAGCGCGGCAATGAGCAGTTCTTC
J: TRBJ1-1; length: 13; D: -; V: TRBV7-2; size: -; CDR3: CASSSSGNTEAFF; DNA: TGTGCCAGCAGCTCTTCTGGGAACACTGAAGCTTTCTTT
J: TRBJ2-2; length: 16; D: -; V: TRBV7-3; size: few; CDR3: CASSSTGRRNTGELFF; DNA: TGTGCCAGCAGCTCCACAGGGAGGAGAAACACCGGGGAGCTGTTTTTT
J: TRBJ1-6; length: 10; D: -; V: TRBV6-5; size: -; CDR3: CASSYSPLHF; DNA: TGTGCCAGCAGTTATTCACCCCTCCACTTT
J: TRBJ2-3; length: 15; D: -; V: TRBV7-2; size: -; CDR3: CASSSSLDSTDTQYF; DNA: TGTGCCAGCAGCTCTTCCTTGGACAGCACAGATACGCAGTATTTT
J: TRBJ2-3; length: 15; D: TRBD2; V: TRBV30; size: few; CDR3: CAWSVLSGITDTQYF; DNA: TGTGCCTGGAGTGTTCTTAGCGGGATCACAGATACGCAGTATTTT
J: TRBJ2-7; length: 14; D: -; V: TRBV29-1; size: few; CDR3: CSARPSASSYEQYF; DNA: TGCAGCGCCCGCCCTAGCGCATCTTCCTACGAGCAGTACTTC
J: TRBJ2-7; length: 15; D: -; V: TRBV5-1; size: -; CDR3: CASSLSQGSSYEQYF; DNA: TGCGCCAGCAGCTTGTCGCAGGGGAGCTCCTACGAGCAGTACTTC
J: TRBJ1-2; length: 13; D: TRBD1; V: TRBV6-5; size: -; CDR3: CASSPGGAGGYTF; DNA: TGTGCCAGCAGCCCAGGGGGCGCGGGTGGCTACACCTTC
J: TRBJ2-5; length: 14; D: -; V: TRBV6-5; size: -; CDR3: CASSYSSGGETQYF; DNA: TGTGCCAGCAGTTACTCTTCCGGGGGAGAGACCCAGTACTTC
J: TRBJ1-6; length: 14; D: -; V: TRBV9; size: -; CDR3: CASSVGEGYSPLHF; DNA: TGTGCCAGCAGCGTAGGGGAGGGATATTCACCCCTCCACTTT
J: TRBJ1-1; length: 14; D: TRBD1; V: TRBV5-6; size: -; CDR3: CASSSTGMNTEAFF; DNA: TGTGCCAGCAGCTCGACAGGGATGAACACTGAAGCTTTCTTT
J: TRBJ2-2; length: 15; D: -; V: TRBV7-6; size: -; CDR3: CASSLVGGSTGELFF; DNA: TGTGCCAGCAGCTTAGTGGGCGGAAGCACCGGGGAGCTGTTTTTT
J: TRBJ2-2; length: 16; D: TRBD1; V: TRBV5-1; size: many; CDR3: CASSVGTGGNTGELFF; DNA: TGCGCCAGCAGCGTTGGGACAGGAGGGAACACCGGGGAGCTGTTTTTT